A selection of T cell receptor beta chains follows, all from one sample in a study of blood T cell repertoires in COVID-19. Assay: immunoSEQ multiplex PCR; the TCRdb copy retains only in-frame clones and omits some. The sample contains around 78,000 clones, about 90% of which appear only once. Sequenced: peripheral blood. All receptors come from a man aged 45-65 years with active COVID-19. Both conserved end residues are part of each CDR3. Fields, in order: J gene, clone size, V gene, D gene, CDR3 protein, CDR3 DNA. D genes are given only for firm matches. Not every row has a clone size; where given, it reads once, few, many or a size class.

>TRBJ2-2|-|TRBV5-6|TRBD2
CASSPGLAFAGGELFF
TGTGCCAGCAGCCCGGGACTAGCGTTTGCAGGCGGGGAGCTGTTTTTT
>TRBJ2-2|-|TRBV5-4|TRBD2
CASSLGVAGEVGELFF
TGTGCCAGCAGCTTAGGAGTAGCGGGAGAGGTCGGGGAGCTGTTTTTT
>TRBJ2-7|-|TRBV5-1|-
CASSLGQVISYEQYF
TGCGCCAGCAGCTTGGGCCAGGTCATCTCCTACGAGCAGTACTTC
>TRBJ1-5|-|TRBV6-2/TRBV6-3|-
CASSYGGNQPQHF
TGTGCCAGCAGTTACGGAGGGAATCAGCCCCAGCATTTT
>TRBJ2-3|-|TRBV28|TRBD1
CASSSTGAPDTQYF
TGTGCCAGCAGTTCGACAGGGGCCCCAGATACGCAGTATTTT
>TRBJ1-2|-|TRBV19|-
CASRAGGGADYGYTF
TGTGCCAGTAGGGCCGGTGGGGGCGCCGACTATGGCTACACCTTC
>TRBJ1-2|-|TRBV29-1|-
CSVVPRQPDDGYTF
TGCAGCGTTGTACCGAGACAGCCCGACGATGGCTACACCTTC
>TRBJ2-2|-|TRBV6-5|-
CASSRDSDTGELFF
TGTGCCAGCAGCCGGGACTCAGACACCGGGGAGCTGTTTTTT
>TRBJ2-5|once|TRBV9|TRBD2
CASSTSGRLETQYF
TGTGCCAGCTCAACGAGCGGGAGGTTGGAGACCCAGTACTTC
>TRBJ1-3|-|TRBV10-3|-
CAISVGVSGNTIYF
TGTGCCATCAGTGTTGGAGTCTCTGGAAACACCATATATTTT
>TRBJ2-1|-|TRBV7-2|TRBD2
CASSLAREGSEQFF
TGTGCCAGCAGCTTAGCGCGGGAGGGCAGTGAGCAGTTCTTC
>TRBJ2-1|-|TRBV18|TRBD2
CASSPQGGSLNEQFF
TGTGCCAGCTCACCACAAGGCGGGAGTCTAAATGAGCAGTTCTTC
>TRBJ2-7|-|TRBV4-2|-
CASSQERQGAGGVYEQYF
TGTGCCAGCAGCCAAGAAAGGCAGGGGGCAGGGGGGGTCTACGAGCAGTACTTC
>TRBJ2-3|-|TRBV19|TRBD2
CASSSLAGGSTDTQYF
TGTGCCAGTAGTTCCCTAGCGGGGGGGAGCACAGATACGCAGTATTTT
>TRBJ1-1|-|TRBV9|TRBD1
CASRGQGGTEAFF
TGTGCCAGCAGAGGACAGGGAGGCACTGAAGCTTTCTTT
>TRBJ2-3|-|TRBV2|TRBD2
CASSDGGGRASDTQYF
TGTGCCAGCAGTGATGGGGGCGGGAGGGCTTCAGATACGCAGTATTTT
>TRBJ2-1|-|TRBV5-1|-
CASSLFLGQAGNEQFF
TGCGCCAGCAGCTTGTTTCTGGGGCAGGCCGGCAATGAGCAGTTCTTC
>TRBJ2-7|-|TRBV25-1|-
CASASTGPYEQYF
TGTGCCAGCGCCTCGACAGGCCCCTACGAGCAGTACTTC
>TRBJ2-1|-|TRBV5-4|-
CASSWSYRGGNEQFF
TGTGCCAGCAGCTGGTCCTACAGGGGAGGCAATGAGCAGTTCTTC
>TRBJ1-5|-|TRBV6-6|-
CASTPAGGQPQHF
TGTGCCAGCACTCCTGCCGGGGGTCAGCCCCAGCATTTT